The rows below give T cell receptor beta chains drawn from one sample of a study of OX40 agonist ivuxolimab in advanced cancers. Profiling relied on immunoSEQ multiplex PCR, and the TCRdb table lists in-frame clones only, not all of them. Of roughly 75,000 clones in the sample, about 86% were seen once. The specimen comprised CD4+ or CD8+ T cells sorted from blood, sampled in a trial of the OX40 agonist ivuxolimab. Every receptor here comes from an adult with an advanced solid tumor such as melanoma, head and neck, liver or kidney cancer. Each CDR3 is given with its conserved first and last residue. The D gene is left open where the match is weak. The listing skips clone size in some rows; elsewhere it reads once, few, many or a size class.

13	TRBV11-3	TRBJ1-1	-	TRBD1	CASSLNRGTEAFF	TGTGCCAGCAGCTTAAACAGGGGAACTGAAGCTTTCTTT
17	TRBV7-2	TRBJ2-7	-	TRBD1	CASNLYFSGQGAYEQYF	TGTGCCAGCAACTTATACTTCTCCGGACAGGGGGCCTACGAGCAGTACTTC
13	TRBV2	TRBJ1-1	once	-	CASKRLLNTEAFF	TGTGCCAGCAAGAGATTGTTGAACACTGAAGCTTTCTTT
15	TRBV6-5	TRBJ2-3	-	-	CASRSGPRGTDTQYF	TGTGCCAGCAGGTCCGGCCCCAGAGGCACAGATACGCAGTATTTT
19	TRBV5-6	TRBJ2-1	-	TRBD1	CASNKQGAGTVGPYNEQFF	TGTGCCAGCAACAAGCAGGGGGCGGGTACAGTAGGCCCCTACAATGAGCAGTTCTTC
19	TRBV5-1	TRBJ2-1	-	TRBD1	CASSSRDQYRDRVTNEQFF	TGCGCCAGCAGCTCACGAGACCAGTACCGGGACAGGGTCACCAATGAGCAGTTCTTC
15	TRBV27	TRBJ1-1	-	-	CASSLSITGKTEAFF	TGTGCCAGCAGTTTATCGATAACGGGGAAGACTGAAGCTTTCTTT
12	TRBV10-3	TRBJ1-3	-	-	CAISRGTDTIYF	TGTGCCATCAGCAGGGGCACGGACACCATATATTTT
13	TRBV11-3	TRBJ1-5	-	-	CASSLDLYQPQHF	TGTGCCAGCAGCTTGGACCTTTATCAGCCCCAGCATTTT
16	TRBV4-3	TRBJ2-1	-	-	CASSQGRFSGKNEQFF	TGCGCCAGCAGCCAGGGTCGGTTTAGCGGTAAGAATGAGCAGTTCTTC
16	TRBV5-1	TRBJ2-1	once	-	CASSLAVLAQANEQFF	TGCGCCAGCAGCTTGGCCGTCCTAGCGCAAGCAAATGAGCAGTTCTTC
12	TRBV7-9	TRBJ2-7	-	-	CASSYDSYEQYF	TGTGCCAGCAGCTACGACAGCTACGAGCAGTACTTC
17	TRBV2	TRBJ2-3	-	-	CASSKGSGVPYTDTQYF	TGTGCCAGCTCCAAGGGCTCGGGGGTTCCTTACACAGATACGCAGTATTTT
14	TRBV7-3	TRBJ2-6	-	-	CASRYSSGANVLTF	TGTGCCAGCAGGTACAGCTCTGGGGCCAACGTCCTGACTTTC
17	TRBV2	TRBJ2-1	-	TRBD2	CASSVALAGGPGNEQFF	TGTGCCAGCAGTGTAGCTTTAGCGGGGGGGCCTGGGAATGAGCAGTTCTTC
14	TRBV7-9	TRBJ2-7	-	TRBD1	CASSMGQGSYEQYF	TGTGCCAGCAGTATGGGACAGGGTTCCTACGAGCAGTACTTC
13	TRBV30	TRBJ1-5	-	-	CAWSEESNQPQHF	TGTGCCTGGAGTGAGGAGAGCAATCAGCCCCAGCATTTT